The rows below give T cell receptor beta chains drawn from one sample of a study of T cells in Graves' hyperthyroidism and ophthalmopathy. TCRdb re-called the multiplex PCR reads with MiXCR, one entry per CDR3 protein. The sample records 800,000 or so distinct CDR3 sequences, roughly 40% being singletons. Sequenced: blood. The receptor set was obtained from a man aged 18-30 years with Graves' hyperthyroidism. Each CDR3 is given with its conserved first and last residue. D genes are given only for firm matches. Some rows mark clone size as missing; the rest say once, few, many or name a class of expanded clone.

cdr3_aa: CATSDFGPNEKLFF
cdr3_nt: TGTGCCACCAGTGATTTTGGGCCCAATGAAAAACTGTTTTTT
j_call: TRBJ1-4
clone_size: many
v_call: TRBV24-1
d_call: -

cdr3_aa: CASSLVLAMNTEAFF
cdr3_nt: TGCGCCAGCAGCTTGGTTTTGGCGATGAACACTGAAGCTTTCTTT
j_call: TRBJ1-1
clone_size: few
v_call: TRBV5-1
d_call: -

cdr3_aa: CASSLVRGGVNTEAFF
cdr3_nt: TGCGCCAGCAGCTTGGTCAGGGGCGGTGTGAACACTGAAGCTTTCTTT
j_call: TRBJ1-1
clone_size: few
v_call: TRBV5-1
d_call: -

cdr3_aa: CATSDGQASEQYF
cdr3_nt: TGTGCCACCAGTGACGGACAGGCTTCCGAGCAGTACTTC
j_call: TRBJ2-7
clone_size: many
v_call: TRBV24-1
d_call: TRBD1

cdr3_aa: CASSRTGQENTEAFF
cdr3_nt: TGTGCCAGCAGCCGCACCGGACAGGAAAACACTGAAGCTTTCTTT
j_call: TRBJ1-1
clone_size: -
v_call: TRBV14
d_call: TRBD1

cdr3_aa: CAISESGPLVGYTF
cdr3_nt: TGTGCCATCAGTGAGTCGGGGCCGCTGGTTGGCTACACCTTC
j_call: TRBJ1-2
clone_size: many
v_call: TRBV10-3
d_call: -

cdr3_aa: CASSLRTGTGEQYF
cdr3_nt: TGCGCCAGCAGCCTCAGGACAGGAACAGGGGAGCAGTACTTC
j_call: TRBJ2-7
clone_size: few
v_call: TRBV5-1
d_call: TRBD1

cdr3_aa: CASRTGTGLYGYTF
cdr3_nt: TGTGCCAGTAGAACCGGGACAGGGCTCTATGGCTACACCTTC
j_call: TRBJ1-2
clone_size: -
v_call: TRBV19
d_call: TRBD1

cdr3_aa: CASSYSWGGEQYF
cdr3_nt: TGTGCCAGCAGTTACTCGTGGGGTGGAGAGCAGTACTTC
j_call: TRBJ2-7
clone_size: -
v_call: TRBV6-5
d_call: -

cdr3_aa: CATSGRTEEAFF
cdr3_nt: TGTGCCACCTCAGGTAGAACAGAAGAAGCTTTCTTT
j_call: TRBJ1-1
clone_size: -
v_call: TRBV10-3
d_call: -

cdr3_aa: CASSNSVGGNQPQHF
cdr3_nt: TGTGCCAGTAGTAACTCGGTAGGGGGGAATCAGCCCCAGCATTTT
j_call: TRBJ1-5
clone_size: many
v_call: TRBV19
d_call: -

cdr3_aa: CASSRTGDGQYF
cdr3_nt: TGTGCCAGCAGTCGTACAGGGGATGGGCAGTACTTC
j_call: TRBJ2-7
clone_size: -
v_call: TRBV11-1
d_call: TRBD1

cdr3_aa: CASSALGSYNSPLHF
cdr3_nt: TGTGCCAGCAGTGCCCTGGGGTCCTATAATTCACCCCTCCACTTT
j_call: TRBJ1-6
clone_size: few
v_call: TRBV2
d_call: -

cdr3_aa: CASSIAGFSSSTLAQHF
cdr3_nt: TGTGCCAGTAGTATAGCAGGGTTTAGTTCTTCTACTTTGGCCCAGCATTTT
j_call: TRBJ1-5
clone_size: -
v_call: TRBV19
d_call: -

cdr3_aa: CASSKQSEQYF
cdr3_nt: TGTGCCAGCAGTAAACAAAGCGAGCAGTACTTC
j_call: TRBJ2-7
clone_size: many
v_call: TRBV2
d_call: -

cdr3_aa: CASSELAAATDTQYF
cdr3_nt: TGTGCCAGCAGTGAGCTGGCGGCAGCCACAGATACGCAGTATTTT
j_call: TRBJ2-3
clone_size: -
v_call: TRBV2
d_call: -

cdr3_aa: CASSYSTRGDTEAFF
cdr3_nt: TGTGCCAGCAGTTACTCGACCCGGGGTGACACTGAAGCTTTCTTT
j_call: TRBJ1-1
clone_size: few
v_call: TRBV6-5
d_call: -

cdr3_aa: CASSLVPLGEAFF
cdr3_nt: TGTGCCAGCAGCTTAGTTCCACTTGGTGAAGCTTTCTTT
j_call: TRBJ1-1
clone_size: few
v_call: TRBV7-3
d_call: -

cdr3_aa: CASSILGAEQYF
cdr3_nt: TGTGCCAGTAGTATTCTAGGGGCCGAGCAGTACTTC
j_call: TRBJ2-7
clone_size: many
v_call: TRBV19
d_call: -

cdr3_aa: CASSQGSNVGSGEQYF
cdr3_nt: TGTGCCAGCAGCCAAGGGTCGAACGTGGGGTCTGGGGAGCAGTACTTC
j_call: TRBJ2-7
clone_size: -
v_call: TRBV3-1
d_call: -

cdr3_aa: CASSLVASGGGDTQYF
cdr3_nt: TGCGCCAGCAGCTTGGTGGCTAGCGGGGGAGGAGATACGCAGTATTTT
j_call: TRBJ2-3
clone_size: -
v_call: TRBV5-1
d_call: TRBD2

cdr3_aa: CASSKGDGYTF
cdr3_nt: TGCGCCAGCAGCAAAGGGGATGGCTACACCTTC
j_call: TRBJ1-2
clone_size: many
v_call: TRBV5-1
d_call: -

cdr3_aa: CSARDSPGELFF
cdr3_nt: TGCAGTGCTAGAGATTCGCCCGGGGAGCTGTTTTTT
j_call: TRBJ2-2
clone_size: few
v_call: TRBV20-1
d_call: -

cdr3_aa: CASSESGSIATQETQYF
cdr3_nt: TGTGCCAGCAGTGAATCCGGAAGTATAGCTACCCAAGAGACCCAGTACTTC
j_call: TRBJ2-5
clone_size: -
v_call: TRBV25-1
d_call: -

cdr3_aa: CASSLNRGSEQYF
cdr3_nt: TGTGCCAGCAGCCTCAACAGGGGGTCTGAGCAGTACTTC
j_call: TRBJ2-7
clone_size: -
v_call: TRBV7-8
d_call: TRBD1

cdr3_aa: CASSQALSGANVLTF
cdr3_nt: TGTGCCAGCAGCCAAGCCCTCTCTGGGGCCAACGTCCTGACTTTC
j_call: TRBJ2-6
clone_size: -
v_call: TRBV7-6
d_call: -

cdr3_aa: CASSLDGTSSYEQYF
cdr3_nt: TGTGCCAGCAGTTTGGACGGGACTAGCTCCTACGAGCAGTACTTC
j_call: TRBJ2-7
clone_size: few
v_call: TRBV5-6
d_call: TRBD2

cdr3_aa: CASSYSILAGNYEQYF
cdr3_nt: TGTGCCAGCAGTTACTCGATACTAGCGGGAAACTACGAGCAGTACTTC
j_call: TRBJ2-7
clone_size: once
v_call: TRBV2
d_call: TRBD2

cdr3_aa: CAISESNQGTYEQYF
cdr3_nt: TGTGCCATCAGTGAGTCGAACCAGGGAACCTACGAGCAGTACTTC
j_call: TRBJ2-7
clone_size: few
v_call: TRBV10-3
d_call: -

cdr3_aa: CSAIRTSARAEAFF
cdr3_nt: TGCAGTGCTATAAGGACCTCCGCGAGGGCTGAAGCTTTCTTT
j_call: TRBJ1-1
clone_size: -
v_call: TRBV20-1
d_call: -

cdr3_aa: CASSLEGPDYGYTF
cdr3_nt: TGTGCCAGCAGTTTAGAAGGGCCAGACTATGGCTACACCTTC
j_call: TRBJ1-2
clone_size: few
v_call: TRBV12-3/TRBV12-4
d_call: -

cdr3_aa: CSVEDSGWRGTGELFF
cdr3_nt: TGCAGCGTTGAAGATAGCGGGTGGAGGGGCACCGGGGAGCTGTTTTTT
j_call: TRBJ2-2
clone_size: many
v_call: TRBV29-1
d_call: TRBD2

cdr3_aa: CASSLKDRGRNQPQHF
cdr3_nt: TGCGCCAGCAGCTTGAAAGACAGGGGAAGAAATCAGCCCCAGCATTTT
j_call: TRBJ1-5
clone_size: -
v_call: TRBV5-1
d_call: TRBD1

cdr3_aa: CSVEAGRGYTF
cdr3_nt: TGCAGCGTTGAGGCAGGGAGAGGCTACACCTTC
j_call: TRBJ1-2
clone_size: many
v_call: TRBV29-1
d_call: -

cdr3_aa: CASRFTGLDQPQHF
cdr3_nt: TGTGCCAGCAGGTTTACAGGGCTCGACCAGCCCCAGCATTTT
j_call: TRBJ1-5
clone_size: once
v_call: TRBV7-9
d_call: -

cdr3_aa: CSVGRGQGSYGYTF
cdr3_nt: TGCAGCGTTGGTAGGGGGCAAGGGTCCTATGGCTACACCTTC
j_call: TRBJ1-2
clone_size: -
v_call: TRBV29-1
d_call: TRBD1

cdr3_aa: CASSLGPAGQTEAF
cdr3_nt: TGCGCCAGCAGCTTGGGGCCGGCGGGGCAGACTGAAGCTTTC
j_call: TRBJ2-6
clone_size: -
v_call: TRBV5-1
d_call: -

cdr3_aa: CSVDTGGPTGELFF
cdr3_nt: TGCAGCGTTGATACGGGAGGGCCGACCGGGGAGCTGTTTTTT
j_call: TRBJ2-2
clone_size: many
v_call: TRBV29-1
d_call: TRBD2

cdr3_aa: CASNRPGPYEQYF
cdr3_nt: TGTGCCAGCAACCGACCCGGCCCCTACGAGCAGTACTTC
j_call: TRBJ2-7
clone_size: few
v_call: TRBV2
d_call: -

cdr3_aa: CASSPFGTGDQPQHF
cdr3_nt: TGTGCCAGCAGCCCGTTTGGGACAGGGGATCAGCCCCAGCATTTT
j_call: TRBJ1-5
clone_size: many
v_call: TRBV7-9
d_call: TRBD1

cdr3_aa: CASSGAGAPYEQYF
cdr3_nt: TGTGCCAGCAGCGGGGCAGGGGCCCCCTACGAGCAGTACTTC
j_call: TRBJ2-7
clone_size: -
v_call: TRBV7-8
d_call: -

cdr3_aa: CSAPLAGARETQYF
cdr3_nt: TGCAGTGCTCCCCTAGCGGGAGCACGAGAGACCCAGTACTTC
j_call: TRBJ2-5
clone_size: few
v_call: TRBV20-1
d_call: TRBD2

cdr3_aa: CASSLEPPGKGEQYF
cdr3_nt: TGCGCCAGCAGCTTGGAGCCTCCGGGTAAGGGCGAGCAGTACTTC
j_call: TRBJ2-7
clone_size: -
v_call: TRBV5-1
d_call: -

cdr3_aa: CASSFPSSDEQYF
cdr3_nt: TGTGCCAGCAGCTTCCCTAGTTCGGACGAGCAGTACTTC
j_call: TRBJ2-7
clone_size: few
v_call: TRBV11-2
d_call: -

cdr3_aa: CASSFEGDNYGYTF
cdr3_nt: TGTGCCAGCAGCTTCGAGGGAGATAACTATGGCTACACCTTC
j_call: TRBJ1-2
clone_size: -
v_call: TRBV12-3/TRBV12-4
d_call: -